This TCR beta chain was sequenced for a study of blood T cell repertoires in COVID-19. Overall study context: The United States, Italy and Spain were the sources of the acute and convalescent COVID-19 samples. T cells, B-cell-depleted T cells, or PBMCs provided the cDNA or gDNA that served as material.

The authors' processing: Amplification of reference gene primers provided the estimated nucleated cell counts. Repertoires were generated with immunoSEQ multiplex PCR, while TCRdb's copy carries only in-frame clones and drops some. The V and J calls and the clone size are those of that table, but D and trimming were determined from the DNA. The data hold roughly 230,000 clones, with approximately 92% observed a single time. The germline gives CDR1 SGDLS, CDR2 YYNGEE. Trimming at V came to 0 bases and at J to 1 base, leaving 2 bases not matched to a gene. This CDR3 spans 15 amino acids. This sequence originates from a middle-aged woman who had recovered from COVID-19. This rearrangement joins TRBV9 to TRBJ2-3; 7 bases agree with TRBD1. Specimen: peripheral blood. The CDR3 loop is CASSVEGAGTDTQYF. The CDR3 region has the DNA TGTGCCAGCAGCGTAGAGGGGGCTGGCACAGATACGCAGTATTTT.